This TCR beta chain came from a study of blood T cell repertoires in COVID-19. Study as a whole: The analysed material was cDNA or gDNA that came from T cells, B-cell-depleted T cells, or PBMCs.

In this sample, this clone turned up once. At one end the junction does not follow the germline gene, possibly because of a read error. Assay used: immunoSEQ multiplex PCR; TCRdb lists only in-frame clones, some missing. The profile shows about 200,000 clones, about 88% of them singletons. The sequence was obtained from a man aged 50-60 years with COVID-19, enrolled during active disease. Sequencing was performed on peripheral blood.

CDR3 DNA: TGTGCCAGCACCTTGGACATCACTAACTATGGCTACACCTTC. As protein: CASTLDITNYGYTF. This sequence joins TRBV5-4 and TRBJ1-2; tentative D call: TRBD1 (5 bases). In germline, CDR1 is SGHNT, CDR2 YYREEE (reference sequence). This CDR3 is built from 14 residues.